This record looks at one T cell receptor (beta chain) sequence and its context. Just one base apart from a much larger clone, this may be a read error. MiXCR was run by TCRdb on the 5' RACE reads, yielding one entry per CDR3 protein. The table shows just over 40,000 distinct CDR3 sequences, with approximately 5% occurring only once. This CDR3 has 10 amino acids. Germline CDR1 reads SEHNR; CDR2 reads FQNEAQ (reference sequence). This sample was included in a study of T cells of healthy individuals. This receptor was identified in a human donor in good health. This chain connects TRBV7-9 to TRBJ1-1; D might be TRBD1 (5 bases). The CDR3 DNA is TGTGCCAGCAGCTTGACCGACAGAAAGTTT. Its protein product is CASSLTDRKF. Full variable domain (remainder filled in from reference TRBV7-9 and TRBJ1-1): DTGVSQNPRHKITKRGQNVTFRCDPISEHNRLYWYRQTLGQGPEFLTYFQNEAQLEKSRLLSDRFSAERPKGSFSTLEIQRTEQGDSAMYLCASSLTDRKFGQGTRLTVV.